This T cell receptor beta chain originates from a study of cytomegalovirus exposure and HLA in healthy donors. The data were produced by immunoSEQ multiplex PCR, yet TCRdb's version contains in-frame clones alone and is incomplete. The sample has roughly 220,000 clones, over 80% seen once; the top ten hold about an eighth. Germline V gene lookup returns CDR1 MNHEY and CDR2 SMNVEV (reference sequence). Losses at the gene ends were 5 bases for V and 0 bases for J; bases not matched to a gene: 9. CDR3 length: 18 residues. This clone came up once. The gene calls are TRBV27 and TRBJ2-6, with TRBD1 identical over 8 bases. The receptor's source is a woman aged 30 to 39 in good health and CMV-seropositive. Sequencing input: PBMCs. CDR3 residues: CASSPTGQAHSGANVLTF. The CDR3 DNA is TGTGCCAGCAGTCCCACGGGACAGGCCCACTCTGGGGCCAACGTCCTGACTTTC.